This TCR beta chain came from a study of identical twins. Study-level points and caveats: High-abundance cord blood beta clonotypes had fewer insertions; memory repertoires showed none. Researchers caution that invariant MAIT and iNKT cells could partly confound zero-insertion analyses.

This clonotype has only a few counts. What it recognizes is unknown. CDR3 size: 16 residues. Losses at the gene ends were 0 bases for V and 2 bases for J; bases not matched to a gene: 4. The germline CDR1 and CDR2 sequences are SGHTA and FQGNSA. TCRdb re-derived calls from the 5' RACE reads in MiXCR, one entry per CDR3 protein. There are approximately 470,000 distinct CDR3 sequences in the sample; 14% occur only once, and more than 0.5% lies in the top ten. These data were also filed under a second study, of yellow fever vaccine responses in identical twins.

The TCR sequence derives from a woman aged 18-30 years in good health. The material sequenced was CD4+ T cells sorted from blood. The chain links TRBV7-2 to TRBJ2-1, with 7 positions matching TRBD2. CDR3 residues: CASSLAGAGTYNEQFF. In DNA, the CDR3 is TGTGCCAGCAGCTTAGCAGGAGCGGGGACCTACAATGAGCAGTTCTTC.